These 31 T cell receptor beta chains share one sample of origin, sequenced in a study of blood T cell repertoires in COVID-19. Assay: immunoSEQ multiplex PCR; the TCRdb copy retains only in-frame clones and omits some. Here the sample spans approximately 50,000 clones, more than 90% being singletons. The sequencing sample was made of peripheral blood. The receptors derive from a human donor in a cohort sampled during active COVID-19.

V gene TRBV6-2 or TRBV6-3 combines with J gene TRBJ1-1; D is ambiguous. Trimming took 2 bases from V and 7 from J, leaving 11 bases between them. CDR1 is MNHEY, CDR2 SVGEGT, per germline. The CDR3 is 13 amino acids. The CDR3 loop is CASSYRNGDEAFF. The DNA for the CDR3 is TGTGCCAGCAGTTACCGAAATGGAGATGAAGCTTTCTTT.

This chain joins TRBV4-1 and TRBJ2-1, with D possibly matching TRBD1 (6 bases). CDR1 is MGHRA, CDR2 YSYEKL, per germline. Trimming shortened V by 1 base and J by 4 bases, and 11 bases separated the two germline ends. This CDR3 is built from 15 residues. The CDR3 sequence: CASSQVYRAYNEQFF. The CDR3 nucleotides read TGCGCCAGCAGCCAAGTTTACAGGGCTTACAATGAGCAGTTCTTC.

CDR3 amino acids: CASSGAVGSTDTQYF. CDR3 coding DNA: TGCGCCAGCAGCGGTGCAGTTGGTAGCACAGATACGCAGTATTTT. V is TRBV5-1 and J is TRBJ2-3, with D unresolved. V gave up 4 bases and J gave up 0 bases, with 12 bases separating them. Germline CDR1 SGHRS, CDR2 YFSETQ. The CDR3 consists of 15 residues.

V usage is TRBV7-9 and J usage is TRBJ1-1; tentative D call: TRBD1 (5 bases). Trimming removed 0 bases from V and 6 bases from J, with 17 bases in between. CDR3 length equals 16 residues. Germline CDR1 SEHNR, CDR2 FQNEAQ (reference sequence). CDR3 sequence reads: CASSLAVGGVNPEAFF. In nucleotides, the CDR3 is TGTGCCAGCAGCTTAGCCGTCGGAGGGGTGAATCCTGAAGCTTTCTTT.

CDR3 region: CASRDSPDNSPLHF. The CDR3 DNA sequence: TGTGCCAGCAGGGACAGCCCTGATAATTCACCCCTCCACTTT. The chain is built from TRBV27 and TRBJ1-6, with D perhaps TRBD1 (6 bases). Deletions cut 6 bases from V and 5 bases from J, with 11 bases between. This CDR3 comprises 14 residues. The germline gives CDR1 MNHEY, CDR2 SMNVEV (reference sequence).

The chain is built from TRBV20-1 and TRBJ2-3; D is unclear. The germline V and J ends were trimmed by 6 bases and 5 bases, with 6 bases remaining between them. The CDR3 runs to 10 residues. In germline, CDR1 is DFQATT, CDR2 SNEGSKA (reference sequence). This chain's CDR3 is CSASRDTQYF. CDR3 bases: TGCAGTGCATCCCGAGATACGCAGTATTTT.

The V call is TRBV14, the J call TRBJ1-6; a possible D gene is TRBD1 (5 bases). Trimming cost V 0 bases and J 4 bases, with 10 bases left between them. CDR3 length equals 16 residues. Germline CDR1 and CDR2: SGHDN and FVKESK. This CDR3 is CASSQDRGGYNSPLHF. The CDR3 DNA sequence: TGTGCCAGCAGCCAAGATAGGGGCGGATATAATTCACCCCTCCACTTT.

CDR3 sequence reads: CASSFEKSPLHF. In DNA form, the CDR3 reads TGTGCCAGCAGTTTTGAGAAGTCACCCCTCCACTTT. The chain uses TRBV12-3 or TRBV12-4 and TRBJ1-6; D remains ambiguous. V lost 3 bases and J 10 bases, leaving 7 bases between the germline ends. The CDR3 runs to 12 residues.

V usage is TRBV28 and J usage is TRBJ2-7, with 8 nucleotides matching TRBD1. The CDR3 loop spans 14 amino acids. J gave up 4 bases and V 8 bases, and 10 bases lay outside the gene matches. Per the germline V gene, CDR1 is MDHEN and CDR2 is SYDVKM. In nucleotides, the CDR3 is TGTGCCAGCGGGTACAGGGGGGCGGCTTACGAGCAGTACTTC. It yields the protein CASGYRGAAYEQYF.

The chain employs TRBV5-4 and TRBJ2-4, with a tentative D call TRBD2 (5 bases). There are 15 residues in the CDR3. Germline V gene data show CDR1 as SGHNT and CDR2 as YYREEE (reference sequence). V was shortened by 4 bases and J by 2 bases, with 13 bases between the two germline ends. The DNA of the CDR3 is TGTGCCAGCAGCCCTAGCCTGGCCTCCAAAAACATTCAGTACTTC. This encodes CASSPSLASKNIQYF.

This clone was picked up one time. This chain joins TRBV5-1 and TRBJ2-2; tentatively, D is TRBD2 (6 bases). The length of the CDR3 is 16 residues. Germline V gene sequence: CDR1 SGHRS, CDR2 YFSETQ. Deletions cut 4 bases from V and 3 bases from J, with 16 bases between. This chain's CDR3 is CASSLVGGYDTGELFF. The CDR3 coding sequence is TGCGCCAGCAGCCTAGTCGGGGGATACGACACCGGGGAGCTGTTTTTT.

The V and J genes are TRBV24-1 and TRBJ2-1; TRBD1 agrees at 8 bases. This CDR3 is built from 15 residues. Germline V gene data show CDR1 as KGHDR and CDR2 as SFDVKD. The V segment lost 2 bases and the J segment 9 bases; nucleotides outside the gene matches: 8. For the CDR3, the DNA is TGTGCCACCAGTGATTGGGGACGGACAGGGTCTGAGCAGTTCTTC. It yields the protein CATSDWGRTGSEQFF.

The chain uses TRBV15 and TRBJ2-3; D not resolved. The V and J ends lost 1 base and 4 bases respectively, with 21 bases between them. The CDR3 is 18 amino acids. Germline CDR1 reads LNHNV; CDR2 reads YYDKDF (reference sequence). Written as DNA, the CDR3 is TGTGCCACCAGCAGAGTCCCCCCCCCTGAGTCGGGTCCAGATACGCAGTATTTT. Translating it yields CATSRVPPPESGPDTQYF.

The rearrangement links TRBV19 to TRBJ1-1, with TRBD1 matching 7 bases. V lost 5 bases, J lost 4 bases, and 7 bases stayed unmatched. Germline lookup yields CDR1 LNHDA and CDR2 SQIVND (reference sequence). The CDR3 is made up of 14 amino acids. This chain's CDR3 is CASSGGYRGTEAFF. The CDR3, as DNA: TGTGCCAGTAGTGGAGGATACAGGGGCACTGAAGCTTTCTTT. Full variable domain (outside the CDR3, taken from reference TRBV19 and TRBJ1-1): DGGITQSPKYLFRKEGQNVTLSCEQNLNHDAMYWYRQDPGQGLRLIYYSQIVNDFQKGDIAEGYSVSREKKESFPLTVTSAQKNPTAFYLCASSGGYRGTEAFFGQGTRLTVV.

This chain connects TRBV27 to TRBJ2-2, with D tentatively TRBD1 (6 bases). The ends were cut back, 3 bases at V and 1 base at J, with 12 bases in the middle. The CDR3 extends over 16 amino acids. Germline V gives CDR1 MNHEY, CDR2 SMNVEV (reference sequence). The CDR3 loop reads CASSFLTGVNTGELFF. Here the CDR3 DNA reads TGTGCCAGCAGTTTCCTGACAGGTGTGAACACCGGGGAGCTGTTTTTT.

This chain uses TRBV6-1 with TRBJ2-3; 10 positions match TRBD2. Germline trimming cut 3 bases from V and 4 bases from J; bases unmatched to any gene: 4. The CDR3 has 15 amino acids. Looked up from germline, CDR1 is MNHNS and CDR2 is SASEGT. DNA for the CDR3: TGTGCCAGCAGTGAGCAGCGGGGGGGCCCAGATACGCAGTATTTT. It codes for CASSEQRGGPDTQYF.

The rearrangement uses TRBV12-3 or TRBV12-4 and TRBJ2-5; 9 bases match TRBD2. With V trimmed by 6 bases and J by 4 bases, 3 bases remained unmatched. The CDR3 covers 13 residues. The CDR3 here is CASRVAGVETQYF. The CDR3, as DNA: TGTGCCAGCAGGGTAGCGGGGGTAGAGACCCAGTACTTC.

DNA of the CDR3: TGTGCCAGCAGTTCGAGGGCGGGGGGTATCTTCACAGATACGCAGTATTTT. Residues: CASSSRAGGIFTDTQYF. The chain uses TRBV6-2 or TRBV6-3 and TRBJ2-3; 8 positions agree with TRBD2. The ends lost 4 bases at V and 2 bases at J; junction bases unmatched: 11. The CDR3 loop spans 17 amino acids. Germline lookup yields CDR1 MNHEY and CDR2 SVGEGT.

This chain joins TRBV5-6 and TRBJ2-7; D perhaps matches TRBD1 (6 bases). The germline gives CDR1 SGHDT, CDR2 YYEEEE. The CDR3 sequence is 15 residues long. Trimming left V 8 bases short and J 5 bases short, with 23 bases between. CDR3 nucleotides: TGTGCCAGTACGGAGAGGTCAGGGGTGGTTGACGAGCAGTACGTC. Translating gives CASTERSGVVDEQYV.

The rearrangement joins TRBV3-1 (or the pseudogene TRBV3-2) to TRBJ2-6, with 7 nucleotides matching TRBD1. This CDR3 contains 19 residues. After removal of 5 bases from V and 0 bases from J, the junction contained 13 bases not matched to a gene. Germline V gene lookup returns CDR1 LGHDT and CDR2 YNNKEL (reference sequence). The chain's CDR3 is CASSLWNRGYLSGANVLTF. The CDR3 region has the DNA TGTGCCAGCAGCTTGTGGAACAGGGGATATCTCTCTGGGGCCAACGTCCTGACTTTC.

CDR3 amino acids: CASSQLRGGGELFF. The CDR3 nucleotides read TGTGCCAGCAGCCAATTGCGGGGGGGCGGGGAGCTGTTTTTT. The V gene is TRBV4-2, the J gene TRBJ2-2; 9 bases agree with TRBD2. The germline V gene has CDR1 LGHNA and CDR2 YNFKEQ. J gave up 7 bases and V 2 bases, and 2 bases lay outside the gene matches. The CDR3 has 14 residues.

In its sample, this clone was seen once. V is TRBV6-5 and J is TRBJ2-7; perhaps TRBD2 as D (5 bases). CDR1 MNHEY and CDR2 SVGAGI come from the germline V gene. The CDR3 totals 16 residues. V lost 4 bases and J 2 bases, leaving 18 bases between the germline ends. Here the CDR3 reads CASSSAPALGTYEQYF. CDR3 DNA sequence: TGTGCCAGCAGTTCCGCCCCCGCACTAGGAACCTACGAGCAGTACTTC.

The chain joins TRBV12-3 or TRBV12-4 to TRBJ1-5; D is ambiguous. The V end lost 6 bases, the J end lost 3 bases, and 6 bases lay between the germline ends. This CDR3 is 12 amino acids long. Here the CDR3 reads CASSQLNQPQHF. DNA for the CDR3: TGTGCCAGCAGCCAACTCAATCAGCCCCAGCATTTT.

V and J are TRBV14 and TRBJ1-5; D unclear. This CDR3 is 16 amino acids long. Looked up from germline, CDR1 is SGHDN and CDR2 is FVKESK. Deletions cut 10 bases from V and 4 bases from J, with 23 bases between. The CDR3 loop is CAIRVVGSGGNQPQHF. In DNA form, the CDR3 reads TGTGCCATCAGAGTAGTAGGAAGCGGCGGGAATCAGCCCCAGCATTTT.

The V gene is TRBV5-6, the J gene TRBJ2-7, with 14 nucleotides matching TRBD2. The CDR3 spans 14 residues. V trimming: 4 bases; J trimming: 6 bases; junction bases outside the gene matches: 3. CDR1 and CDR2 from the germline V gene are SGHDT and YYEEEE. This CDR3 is CASSTGTSGSEQYF. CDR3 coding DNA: TGTGCCAGCAGCACAGGGACTAGCGGGAGCGAGCAGTACTTC.

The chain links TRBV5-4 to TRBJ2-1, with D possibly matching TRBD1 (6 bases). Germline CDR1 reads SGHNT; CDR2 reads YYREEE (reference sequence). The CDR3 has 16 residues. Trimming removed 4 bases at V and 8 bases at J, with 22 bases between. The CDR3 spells CASSPRQVLPTHEQFF. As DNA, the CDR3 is TGTGCCAGCAGCCCCCGACAGGTCCTTCCTACTCATGAGCAGTTCTTC.

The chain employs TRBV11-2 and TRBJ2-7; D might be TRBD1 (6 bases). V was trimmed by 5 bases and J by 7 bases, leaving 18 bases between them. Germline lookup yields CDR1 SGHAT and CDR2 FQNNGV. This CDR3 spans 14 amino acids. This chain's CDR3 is CASSGKTGTPEQYV. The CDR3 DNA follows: TGTGCCAGCAGCGGAAAAACCGGGACACCAGAGCAGTACGTC.

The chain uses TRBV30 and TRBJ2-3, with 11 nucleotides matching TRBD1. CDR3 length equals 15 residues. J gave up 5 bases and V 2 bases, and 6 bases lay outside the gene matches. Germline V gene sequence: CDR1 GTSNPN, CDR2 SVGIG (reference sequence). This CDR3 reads CAWSPRTGGLDTQYF. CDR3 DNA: TGTGCCTGGAGTCCCCGGACAGGGGGCTTAGATACGCAGTATTTT.

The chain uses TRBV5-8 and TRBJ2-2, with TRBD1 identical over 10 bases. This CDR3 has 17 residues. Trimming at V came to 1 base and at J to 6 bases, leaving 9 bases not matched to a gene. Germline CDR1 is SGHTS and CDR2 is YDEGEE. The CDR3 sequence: CASSLMGQGIIPGELFF. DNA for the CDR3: TGTGCCAGCAGCTTGATGGGACAGGGGATTATCCCCGGGGAGCTGTTTTTT.

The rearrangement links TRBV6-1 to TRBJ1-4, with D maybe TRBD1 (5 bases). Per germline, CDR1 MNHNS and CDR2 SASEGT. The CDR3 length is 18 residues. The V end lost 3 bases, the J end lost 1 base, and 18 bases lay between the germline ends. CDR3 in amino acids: CASSDPDTWDGTNEKLFF. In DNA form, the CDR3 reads TGTGCCAGCAGTGACCCGGACACTTGGGATGGAACTAATGAAAAACTGTTTTTT.

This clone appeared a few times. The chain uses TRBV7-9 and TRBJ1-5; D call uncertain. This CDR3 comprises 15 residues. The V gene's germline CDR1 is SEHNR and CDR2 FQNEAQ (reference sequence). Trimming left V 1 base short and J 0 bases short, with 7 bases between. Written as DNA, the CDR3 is TGTGCCAGCAGCTTAGGAGGCAGTAGCAATCAGCCCCAGCATTTT. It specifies CASSLGGSSNQPQHF.